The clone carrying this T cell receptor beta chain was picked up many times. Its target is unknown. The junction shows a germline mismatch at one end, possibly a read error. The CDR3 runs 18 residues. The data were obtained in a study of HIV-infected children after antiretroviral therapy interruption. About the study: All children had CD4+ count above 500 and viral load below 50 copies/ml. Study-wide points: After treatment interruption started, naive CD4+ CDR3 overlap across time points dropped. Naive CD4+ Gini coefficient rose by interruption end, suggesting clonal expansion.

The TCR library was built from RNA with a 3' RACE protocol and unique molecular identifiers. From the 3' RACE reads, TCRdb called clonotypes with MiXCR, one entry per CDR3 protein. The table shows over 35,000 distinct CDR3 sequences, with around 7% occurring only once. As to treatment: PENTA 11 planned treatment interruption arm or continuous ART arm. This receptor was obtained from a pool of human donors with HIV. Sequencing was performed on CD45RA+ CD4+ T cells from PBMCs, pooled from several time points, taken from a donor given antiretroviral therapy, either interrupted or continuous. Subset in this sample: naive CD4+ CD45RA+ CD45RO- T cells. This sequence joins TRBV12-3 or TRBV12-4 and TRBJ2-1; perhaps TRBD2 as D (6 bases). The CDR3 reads CASSLDRDWGFNYAEQFF. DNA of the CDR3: TGTGCAAGCAGCTTAGATCGGGACTGGGGGTTTAACTATGCTGAGCAGTTCTTC.